These 22 T cell receptor beta chains were sequenced from one sample in a study of OX40 agonist ivuxolimab in advanced cancers. Profiled with immunoSEQ multiplex PCR; TCRdb holds only in-frame clones, not every one. The data hold 45,000 to 55,000 clones, with roughly 84% observed a single time. The sample was CD4+ or CD8+ T cells sorted from blood, taken in a trial of the OX40 agonist ivuxolimab. The receptors originated from an adult with an advanced solid tumor such as melanoma, head and neck, liver or kidney cancer.

This chain joins TRBV28 and TRBJ2-7; 10 bases fit TRBD1. The CDR3 is 17 amino acids. The germline V gene encodes CDR1 MDHEN and CDR2 SYDVKM. V lost 4 bases, J lost 4 bases, and 13 bases stayed unmatched. CDR3 sequence: CASSSPLGGQGTYEQYF. The CDR3 nucleotides are TGTGCCAGCAGTTCACCCCTAGGGGGACAGGGGACGTACGAGCAGTACTTC.

The genes are TRBV21-1 and TRBJ2-7. TRBV21-1 is a recognized pseudogene. The CDR3 is 9 amino acids. The CDR3 nucleotides are TGTGCCAGATCCTACGAGCAGTACTTC. Protein product: CARSYEQYF.

The chain links TRBV6-5 to TRBJ2-7, with D possibly TRBD1 on 6 matching bases. V shed 2 bases and J shed 5 bases, with 13 bases lying between them. Germline V CDR1 and CDR2: MNHEY, SVGAGI. The CDR3 is made up of 14 amino acids. The CDR3 nucleotides read TGTGCCAGCAGTTACAGTCAGGGGATTCACGAGCAGTACTTC. Translated, it gives CASSYSQGIHEQYF.

The chain couples TRBV18 to TRBJ2-1; 8 bases align to TRBD1. The J segment lost 4 bases and the V segment lost 3 bases, leaving 2 bases of the junction unmatched. The CDR3 is 14 amino acids. Germline values: CDR1 KGHSH, CDR2 LQKENI. CDR3 nucleotide sequence: TGTGCCAGCTCACCTGGACAGGGTTACAATGAGCAGTTCTTC. This encodes CASSPGQGYNEQFF.

The chain joins TRBV29-1 to TRBJ2-3, with 8 bases aligning to TRBD2. Germline lookup yields CDR1 SQVTM and CDR2 ANQGSEA. CDR3 length: 14 amino acids. V gave up 7 bases and J gave up 3 bases; unmatched junction bases: 9. CDR3 residues: CSAHPSGRTDTQYF. DNA of the CDR3: TGCAGCGCCCACCCGAGCGGGAGAACAGATACGCAGTATTTT.

The chain links TRBV7-9 to TRBJ2-5; perhaps TRBD2 as D (6 bases). The germline V gene encodes CDR1 SEHNR and CDR2 FQNEAQ (reference sequence). With 3 bases removed from V and 3 bases from J, the gap between germline ends came to 14 bases. This CDR3 contains 15 residues. The chain's CDR3 is CASSFSGSSEETQYF. The CDR3 DNA reads TGTGCCAGCAGCTTTTCCGGGAGCTCCGAAGAGACCCAGTACTTC. The full variable domain, with the rest looked up from reference TRBV7-9 and TRBJ2-5, is DTGVSQNPRHKITKRGQNVTFRCDPISEHNRLYWYRQTLGQGPEFLTYFQNEAQLEKSRLLSDRFSAERPKGSFSTLEIQRTEQGDSAMYLCASSFSGSSEETQYFGPGTRLLVL.

This rearrangement joins TRBV5-1 to TRBJ2-3; 7 nucleotides align to TRBD2. The CDR3 is 14 amino acids. The V and J ends lost 3 bases and 5 bases, in that order; junction bases with no gene match: 6. CDR1 is SGHRS and CDR2 is YFSETQ in the germline V gene. The CDR3 sequence: CASSWGLKGDTQYF. The CDR3 DNA follows: TGCGCCAGCAGCTGGGGACTAAAAGGAGATACGCAGTATTTT. Together with reference TRBV5-1 and TRBJ2-3, the CDR3 gives the full variable domain: KAGVTQTPRYLIKTRGQQVTLSCSPISGHRSVSWYQQTPGQGLQFLFEYFSETQRNKGNFPGRFSGRQFSNSRSEMNVSTLELGDSALYLCASSWGLKGDTQYFGPGTRLTVL.

This clone was found a few times. This chain links TRBV2 with TRBJ1-6; 7 bases are shared with TRBD1. CDR1 is SNHLY, CDR2 FYNNEI, per germline. J lost 0 bases, V lost 5 bases, and 4 bases had no gene match. The CDR3 is 16 residues long. CDR3 amino acids: CASSRTGSSYNSPLHF. CDR3 in DNA: TGTGCCAGCAGTAGGACAGGCAGCTCCTATAATTCACCCCTCCACTTT.

J is TRBJ2-1 and V is TRBV10-2; 10 bases line up with TRBD2. CDR3 size: 16 residues. Per germline, CDR1 WSHSY and CDR2 SAAADI. The ends lost 4 bases at V and 2 bases at J; junction bases unmatched: 5. Written as DNA, the CDR3 is TGCGCCAGCAGTGGTCCCGGGACTAGCGCCTACAATGAGCAGTTCTTC. Translated, it gives CASSGPGTSAYNEQFF.

The J gene is TRBJ1-3, the V gene TRBV27; D uncertain. V dropped 5 bases and J dropped 0 bases, with 8 bases sitting between them. Germline CDR1 reads MNHEY; CDR2 reads SMNVEV (reference sequence). The CDR3 is 14 amino acids. The CDR3 is CASSPGFSGNTIYF. For the CDR3, the DNA is TGTGCCAGCAGTCCGGGGTTCTCTGGAAACACCATATATTTT.

The chain employs TRBV2 and TRBJ2-5, with 11 bases fitting TRBD2. Near its end, the DNA agrees better with TRBJ2-7, so the J call may be wrong. The CDR3 runs 19 residues. The germline V gene encodes CDR1 SNHLY and CDR2 FYNNEI. The CDR3: CASTFSTSGSSVRTYEQYF. CDR3 DNA: TGTGCCAGTACATTTAGTACTAGCGGGAGTTCGGTGCGGACCTACGAGCAGTACTTC.

This chain links TRBV14 with TRBJ2-3; TRBD2 aligns across 7 bases. The CDR3 covers 15 residues. Unmatched junction bases numbered 3, after V lost 2 bases and J lost 1 base. CDR1 is SGHDN, CDR2 FVKESK, per germline. The DNA of the CDR3 is TGTGCCAGCAGCCAACCTCGGGGGGGCACAGATACGCAGTATTTT. As protein: CASSQPRGGTDTQYF.

The chain uses TRBV19 and TRBJ2-7; TRBD1 matches 8 bases. The CDR3 covers 14 residues. Germline V gives CDR1 LNHDA, CDR2 SQIVND (reference sequence). After removal of 5 bases from V and 1 base from J, the junction contained 4 bases not matched to a gene. The CDR3 protein is CASSRTGWSYEQYF. The CDR3 DNA follows: TGTGCCAGTAGTCGGACAGGGTGGTCCTACGAGCAGTACTTC.

In the case of this clone: Other DNA sequences in this sample translate to the same CDR3. The chain employs TRBV30 and TRBJ1-4; D remains ambiguous. V lost 3 bases and J 6 bases, leaving 11 bases between the germline ends. Germline V gene sequence: CDR1 GTSNPN, CDR2 SVGIG (reference sequence). This CDR3 is built from 13 residues. The chain's CDR3 is CAWSEGIYEKLFF. DNA of the CDR3: TGTGCCTGGAGCGAGGGAATATATGAAAAACTGTTTTTT.

The chain carries TRBV6-4 and TRBJ2-5, with 11 bases aligning to TRBD2. With V trimmed by 6 bases and J by 5 bases, 5 bases remained unmatched. The germline gives CDR1 MRHNA, CDR2 SNTAGT. This CDR3 has 14 amino acids. CDR3 loop: CASRASGRRETQYF. CDR3 coding DNA: TGTGCCAGCAGGGCTAGCGGGAGGCGGGAGACCCAGTACTTC.

This rearrangement joins TRBV6-5 to TRBJ2-7; D not certain. The CDR3 has 14 amino acids. CDR1 and CDR2 (germline): MNHEY, SVGAGI. Trimming pared 8 bases from V and 2 bases from J, leaving 16 bases between. The DNA for the CDR3 is TGTGCCAGCCGCCCGTCACACCGAACCTACGAGCAGTACTTC. It codes for CASRPSHRTYEQYF.

The gene calls are TRBV2 and TRBJ2-3, with 8 bases matching TRBD2. The V segment lost 8 bases and the J segment 3 bases; nucleotides outside the gene matches: 10. Germline V lookup: CDR1 SNHLY, CDR2 FYNNEI. There are 15 residues in the CDR3. CDR3 nucleotide sequence: TGTGCCAGCTCCGAAAGGGCTAGCGGGACAGATACGCAGTATTTT. It encodes CASSERASGTDTQYF.

V usage is TRBV29-1 and J usage is TRBJ2-1; D gene ambiguous. Trimming shortened V by 3 bases and J by 9 bases, and 6 bases separated the two germline ends. Germline V gene lookup returns CDR1 SQVTM and CDR2 ANQGSEA. This CDR3 has 10 amino acids. This CDR3 is CSVDLSEQFF. Written as DNA, the CDR3 is TGCAGCGTTGATCTGAGTGAGCAGTTCTTC.

This clone was seen once. The V gene is TRBV19, the J gene TRBJ2-7, with TRBD2 matching 15 bases. After removal of 5 bases from V and 6 bases from J, the junction contained 11 bases not matched to a gene. This CDR3 is built from 17 residues. Germline assignment: CDR1 LNHDA and CDR2 SQIVND (reference sequence). CDR3 in amino acids: CASSPKPLGLAGGEQYF. The CDR3 bases are TGTGCCAGTAGTCCAAAACCCCTGGGACTAGCGGGAGGCGAGCAGTACTTC.

The rearrangement links TRBV18 to TRBJ1-5; 8 nucleotides align to TRBD1. After removal of 3 bases from V and 2 bases from J, the junction contained 0 bases not matched to a gene. CDR1 and CDR2 (germline): KGHSH, LQKENI. The CDR3 extends over 14 amino acids. The DNA for the CDR3 is TGTGCCAGCTCACCGGGACAGGGCAATCAGCCCCAGCATTTT. It specifies CASSPGQGNQPQHF.

This clone has a handful of counts. The gene calls are TRBV7-8 and TRBJ2-1; 9 nucleotides line up with TRBD2. Unmatched junction bases numbered 1, after V lost 1 base and J lost 3 bases. The CDR3 is made up of 15 amino acids. Germline values: CDR1 SGHVS, CDR2 FQNEAQ. Here the CDR3 reads CASSLVTSGYNEQFF. The CDR3 nucleotides read TGTGCCAGCAGCTTAGTGACTAGCGGCTACAATGAGCAGTTCTTC.

This sequence joins TRBV28 and TRBJ2-1; D is ambiguous. The germline V gene encodes CDR1 MDHEN and CDR2 SYDVKM. CDR3 length: 12 residues. The V end was cut by 5 bases, the J end by 7 bases, with 9 bases between. The CDR3 DNA reads TGTGCCAGCAGTGTAGTCGGAAATGAGCAGTTCTTC. As protein: CASSVVGNEQFF. The full variable domain, its missing parts supplied by reference TRBV28 and TRBJ2-1, is DVKVTQSSRYLVKRTGEKVFLECVQDMDHENMFWYRQDPGLGLRLIYFSYDVKMKEKGDIPEGYSVSREKKERFSLILESASTNQTSMYLCASSVVGNEQFFGPGTRLTVL.